This T cell receptor (beta chain) is from a study of identical twins. V lost 0 bases, J lost 7 bases, and 9 bases stayed unmatched. The CDR3 extends over 17 amino acids. CDR1 and CDR2 (germline): SGHKS, YYEKEE (reference sequence). In regard to this clonotype: Antigen unknown.

TCRdb redid the calling of the 5' RACE reads with MiXCR, one entry per CDR3 protein. The top ten clones hold around 0.91% of a sample with about 520,000 distinct CDR3 sequences, around 20% of them seen once. The study, taken as a whole, reports: Weaker excess twin sharing was observed in beta out-of-frame sequences.

The same data also contributed to another study, on T cells expressing NK-cell markers. From that paper: Beta-chain profiling covered CD3+CD56+NKG2C+, CD3+CD56+NKG2C- and CD3+CD56-NKG2C+ sorted subsets. Dominant NKG2C+ clonotypes accounted for about 1.0-8% of CD8+ T cells in six donors. These clonotypes also led the CD3+CD56-NKG2C+ fraction in a few donors.

This receptor was taken from a young woman in good health. This rearrangement joins TRBV5-5 to TRBJ2-1; 11 bases are shared with TRBD2. Sequenced: CD4+ T cells sorted from blood. Here the CDR3 reads CASSLAVISGRANEQFF. DNA for the CDR3: TGTGCCAGCAGCTTGGCCGTTATTAGCGGGAGGGCAAATGAGCAGTTCTTC.